A selection of T cell receptor beta chains follows, all from one sample in a study of blood T cell repertoires in COVID-19. Sequenced by immunoSEQ multiplex PCR; TCRdb stores in-frame clones only, minus some. This sample has 25,000 to 35,000 clones, with about 90% found just once. Sequenced input: peripheral blood. The receptors here all came from a human donor with active COVID-19. The donor label of this sample is uncertain. Both conserved end residues are part of each CDR3. Fields, in order: CDR3 DNA, CDR3 protein, V gene, clone size, D gene, J gene. The D gene is left open where the match is weak. Part of the rows lack a size; the others show once, few, many or a class for expanded clones.

CDR3 DNA: TGTGCCACCTCGGGCTCCGGGAGGAGTGAAAAACTGTTTTTT
CDR3 protein: CATSGSGRSEKLFF
V gene: TRBV10-3
clone size: .
D gene: .
J gene: TRBJ1-4

CDR3 DNA: TGTGCCAGCAGTGGACAGGTGAACACTGAAGCTTTCTTT
CDR3 protein: CASSGQVNTEAFF
V gene: TRBV2
clone size: .
D gene: .
J gene: TRBJ1-1

CDR3 DNA: TGTGCCAGCAGCTTAGCCTCCCCCTTACTAGGGGAAAAACTGTTTTTT
CDR3 protein: CASSLASPLLGEKLFF
V gene: TRBV7-9
clone size: .
D gene: .
J gene: TRBJ1-4

CDR3 DNA: TGTGCCAGTATTAAACCGGGCGGGGACTATGGCTACACCTTC
CDR3 protein: CASIKPGGDYGYTF
V gene: TRBV19
clone size: .
D gene: .
J gene: TRBJ1-2

CDR3 DNA: TGTGCCAGCAGTTACTCGTTGGCCCGCATGAACACTGAAGCTTTCTTT
CDR3 protein: CASSYSLARMNTEAFF
V gene: TRBV6-5
clone size: .
D gene: .
J gene: TRBJ1-1

CDR3 DNA: TGCGCCAGCTCTCTTTCGGGACAGGGGATGGACGAGCAGTACTTC
CDR3 protein: CASSLSGQGMDEQYF
V gene: TRBV4-3
clone size: once
D gene: TRBD1
J gene: TRBJ2-7

CDR3 DNA: TGTGCCAGCAGTCTTTCCGGGGGGGGGACCACTAATTCACCCCTCCACTTT
CDR3 protein: CASSLSGGGTTNSPLHF
V gene: TRBV6-6
clone size: .
D gene: .
J gene: TRBJ1-6

CDR3 DNA: TGTGCCAGCAGCTTCCCGGGACAGGGGGCGGTCGGCTACACCTTC
CDR3 protein: CASSFPGQGAVGYTF
V gene: TRBV7-2
clone size: .
D gene: TRBD1
J gene: TRBJ1-2

CDR3 DNA: TGCGCCAGCAGCCCCCAGTACAGCTCTGGGGCCAACGTCCTGACTTTC
CDR3 protein: CASSPQYSSGANVLTF
V gene: TRBV5-1
clone size: .
D gene: .
J gene: TRBJ2-6

CDR3 DNA: TGTGCCAGCAGCTGGGAGGGTTCGGGGTCGGGAGAGACCCAGTACTTC
CDR3 protein: CASSWEGSGSGETQYF
V gene: TRBV5-5
clone size: .
D gene: TRBD2
J gene: TRBJ2-5

CDR3 DNA: TGTGCCAGCAGTTCGGAGTGGACAGAGCAGCAAGAGACCCAGTACTTC
CDR3 protein: CASSSEWTEQQETQYF
V gene: TRBV27
clone size: .
D gene: .
J gene: TRBJ2-5

CDR3 DNA: TGTGCCAGTAGTATCGGTGTGTTAGCCAAAAACATTCAGTACTTC
CDR3 protein: CASSIGVLAKNIQYF
V gene: TRBV19
clone size: .
D gene: .
J gene: TRBJ2-4

CDR3 DNA: TGTGCCAGCTCGGGAGGGGATAATGAAAAACTGTTTTTT
CDR3 protein: CASSGGDNEKLFF
V gene: TRBV18
clone size: once
D gene: .
J gene: TRBJ1-4

CDR3 DNA: TGTGCCAGTAGTATATCACAGGGGAAGGGCACAGATACGCAGTATTTT
CDR3 protein: CASSISQGKGTDTQYF
V gene: TRBV19
clone size: .
D gene: TRBD1
J gene: TRBJ2-3

CDR3 DNA: TGTGCCATCAGTGAGGGACAGGGAAAAACCGGGGAGCTGTTTTTT
CDR3 protein: CAISEGQGKTGELFF
V gene: TRBV10-3
clone size: once
D gene: TRBD1
J gene: TRBJ2-2

CDR3 DNA: TGTGCCTGGAGTGTTTCCCATAACTATGGCTACACCTTC
CDR3 protein: CAWSVSHNYGYTF
V gene: TRBV30
clone size: .
D gene: .
J gene: TRBJ1-2

CDR3 DNA: TGTGCCAGCAGTGGAACGGCAGGTGAGCAGTACTTC
CDR3 protein: CASSGTAGEQYF
V gene: TRBV2
clone size: once
D gene: .
J gene: TRBJ2-7

CDR3 DNA: TGTGCCAGTAGTTCAACGACACAGGGGTCACAGTACTTC
CDR3 protein: CASSSTTQGSQYF
V gene: TRBV19
clone size: .
D gene: TRBD1
J gene: TRBJ2-7

CDR3 DNA: TGTGCCAGCAGCTTAGTTGTAGCGGGAGTGGGAGATACGCAGTATTTT
CDR3 protein: CASSLVVAGVGDTQYF
V gene: TRBV7-2
clone size: .
D gene: TRBD2
J gene: TRBJ2-3

CDR3 DNA: TGCGCCAGCAGCCAAGGACAGGGTATCTCCTACAATGAGCAGTTCTTC
CDR3 protein: CASSQGQGISYNEQFF
V gene: TRBV4-1
clone size: .
D gene: TRBD1
J gene: TRBJ2-1

CDR3 DNA: TGTGCCAGCAGCCCCGGGACAACGTTATATGGCTACACCTTC
CDR3 protein: CASSPGTTLYGYTF
V gene: TRBV14
clone size: .
D gene: .
J gene: TRBJ1-2

CDR3 DNA: TGTGCCAGCTCACCGCGACAGGGGTCGGAGACCCAGTACTTC
CDR3 protein: CASSPRQGSETQYF
V gene: TRBV18
clone size: .
D gene: TRBD1
J gene: TRBJ2-5

CDR3 DNA: TGTGCCAGCAGCTTAGGGACTAGCGGGAGTGAAAGGCAGTACTTC
CDR3 protein: CASSLGTSGSERQYF
V gene: TRBV7-9
clone size: .
D gene: TRBD2
J gene: TRBJ2-7

CDR3 DNA: TGTGCAAGTCGGCCCCCGACCCAGACAGGTTCCTATAATTCACCCCTCCACTTT
CDR3 protein: CASRPPTQTGSYNSPLHF
V gene: TRBV12-2
clone size: once
D gene: .
J gene: TRBJ1-6

CDR3 DNA: TGCGCCAGCAGCTTGTCCCCGGGGAGTAAAGAGACCCAGTACTTC
CDR3 protein: CASSLSPGSKETQYF
V gene: TRBV5-1
clone size: .
D gene: .
J gene: TRBJ2-5

CDR3 DNA: TGTGCCAGCAGCTTTTCGCAGGGGCCTCAAGAGACCCAGTACTTC
CDR3 protein: CASSFSQGPQETQYF
V gene: TRBV7-2
clone size: .
D gene: .
J gene: TRBJ2-5

CDR3 DNA: TGTGCCAGCAGCTTTTCCCTATTTGTCCTAGCGGGGTACACAGATACGCAGTATTTT
CDR3 protein: CASSFSLFVLAGYTDTQYF
V gene: TRBV11-2
clone size: .
D gene: TRBD2
J gene: TRBJ2-3

CDR3 DNA: TGTGCCAGCAGTAGAGACAGGGGGCATAGTGAGCAGTTCTTC
CDR3 protein: CASSRDRGHSEQFF
V gene: TRBV27
clone size: .
D gene: TRBD1
J gene: TRBJ2-1

CDR3 DNA: TGTGCCAGCAGTGAAATGTTCCAGGGTGACAACGAGCAGTACTTC
CDR3 protein: CASSEMFQGDNEQYF
V gene: TRBV2
clone size: .
D gene: .
J gene: TRBJ2-7

CDR3 DNA: TGTGCCAGCAGAGTTGTAGGGGTGGGTAATTCACCCCTCCACTTT
CDR3 protein: CASRVVGVGNSPLHF
V gene: TRBV6-5
clone size: once
D gene: .
J gene: TRBJ1-6

CDR3 DNA: TGTGCCAGCAGCGGGACTAGCGGGCCGAACACCGGGGAGCTGTTTTTT
CDR3 protein: CASSGTSGPNTGELFF
V gene: TRBV5-4
clone size: .
D gene: TRBD2
J gene: TRBJ2-2

CDR3 DNA: TGTGCCAGCAGCTTGGGGCAGGCGACCCAAGAGACCCAGTACTTC
CDR3 protein: CASSLGQATQETQYF
V gene: TRBV11-1
clone size: .
D gene: .
J gene: TRBJ2-5

CDR3 DNA: TGCGCCAGCGTAAGAGGGGGCGCAGACACTGAAGCTTTCTTT
CDR3 protein: CASVRGGADTEAFF
V gene: TRBV5-1
clone size: once
D gene: TRBD1
J gene: TRBJ1-1

CDR3 DNA: TGTGCCAGCAACCCGACCCCAACGGGCACCGGGGAGCTGTTTTTT
CDR3 protein: CASNPTPTGTGELFF
V gene: TRBV11-3
clone size: .
D gene: .
J gene: TRBJ2-2

CDR3 DNA: TGTGCCAGCGCCTCCTGGGGGGGCGGTGAGCAGTTCTTC
CDR3 protein: CASASWGGGEQFF
V gene: TRBV7-3
clone size: .
D gene: .
J gene: TRBJ2-1

CDR3 DNA: TGTGCCAGCAGGCCCCAGAGCACAGATACGCAGTATTTT
CDR3 protein: CASRPQSTDTQYF
V gene: TRBV25-1
clone size: .
D gene: .
J gene: TRBJ2-3

CDR3 DNA: TGTGCCAGCAGCTTGGGCACGGGAGGGGGGCCCGGGGAGCTGTTTTTT
CDR3 protein: CASSLGTGGGPGELFF
V gene: TRBV5-4
clone size: .
D gene: TRBD2
J gene: TRBJ2-2

CDR3 DNA: TGTGCCAGCACCCTCACAGGGGGACGGACCGGGGAGCTGTTTTTT
CDR3 protein: CASTLTGGRTGELFF
V gene: TRBV5-6
clone size: .
D gene: TRBD1
J gene: TRBJ2-2

CDR3 DNA: TGTGCTTGGGCCGGGGGGGGCTTTAACTATGGCTACACCTTC
CDR3 protein: CAWAGGGFNYGYTF
V gene: TRBV30
clone size: .
D gene: .
J gene: TRBJ1-2

CDR3 DNA: TGTGCCAGCAGTATGGGACAGGCAACCTACGAGCAGTACTTC
CDR3 protein: CASSMGQATYEQYF
V gene: TRBV7-2
clone size: .
D gene: TRBD1
J gene: TRBJ2-7

CDR3 DNA: TGTGCCAGCAGACCAAACAGGAACGCTAATGAAAAACTGTTTTTT
CDR3 protein: CASRPNRNANEKLFF
V gene: TRBV2
clone size: .
D gene: .
J gene: TRBJ1-4

CDR3 DNA: TGTGCCAGCAGGCGGGGACAGGGAGGGATGGCAGGGGCCAACGTCCTGACTTTC
CDR3 protein: CASRRGQGGMAGANVLTF
V gene: TRBV27
clone size: .
D gene: TRBD1
J gene: TRBJ2-6

CDR3 DNA: TGTGCCAGCAGCCCGTGGGGGGGTGCCAGCACAGATACGCAGTATTTT
CDR3 protein: CASSPWGGASTDTQYF
V gene: TRBV5-4
clone size: .
D gene: TRBD2
J gene: TRBJ2-3

CDR3 DNA: TGTGCCAGCAGTTTGGGACAGGCAACAGATACGCAGTATTTT
CDR3 protein: CASSLGQATDTQYF
V gene: TRBV27
clone size: .
D gene: TRBD1
J gene: TRBJ2-3